These 6 T cell receptor beta chains share one sample of origin, sequenced in a study of cytomegalovirus exposure and HLA in healthy donors. This PCR relied on a set of 60 Vbeta primers and 13 Jbeta primers. TCRdb's copy holds only in-frame clones and misses some; the assay was immunoSEQ multiplex PCR. This table holds approximately 120,000 clones, around 86% found once. Sequenced sample: PBMCs. Source of these receptors: a woman aged 30 to 39 in good health and CMV-seronegative.

The rearrangement joins TRBV6-4 to TRBJ2-7; 8 positions agree with TRBD1. The CDR3 contains 15 residues. CDR1 and CDR2 from the germline V gene are MRHNA and SNTAGT. V was pared by 5 bases and J by 3 bases, with 9 bases of the junction left unmatched. The CDR3 is CASSFGAGGVYEQYF. The CDR3 DNA sequence: TGTGCCAGCAGTTTCGGGGCAGGGGGCGTCTACGAGCAGTACTTC.

The rearrangement uses TRBV6-5 and TRBJ1-2; no clear D. The CDR3 consists of 14 residues. The germline V gene has CDR1 MNHEY and CDR2 SVGAGI. Trimming removed 7 bases at V and 8 bases at J, with 20 bases between. Here the CDR3 reads CASKKNPAGGGYTF. The CDR3 DNA is TGTGCCAGCAAAAAAAATCCTGCCGGCGGAGGCTACACCTTC.

This sequence joins TRBV9 and TRBJ2-6; TRBD2 is a possible D gene (6 bases). V lost 2 bases and J 2 bases, leaving 11 bases between the germline ends. Germline CDR1 and CDR2: SGDLS and YYNGEE. This CDR3 is built from 16 residues. The CDR3 sequence: CASSVGGMAGANVLTF. In DNA, the CDR3 is TGTGCCAGCAGCGTGGGGGGAATGGCTGGGGCCAACGTCCTGACTTTC.

The chain carries TRBV15 and TRBJ2-4; tentatively, D is TRBD2 (5 bases). CDR3 length: 14 amino acids. With 2 bases removed from V and 8 bases from J, the gap between germline ends came to 13 bases. The germline V gene encodes CDR1 LNHNV and CDR2 YYDKDF (reference sequence). The CDR3 bases are TGTGCCACCAGCAGACACGAGGGATCCCACATTCAGTACTTC. The encoded protein is CATSRHEGSHIQYF.

The gene calls are TRBV29-1 and TRBJ1-1; perhaps TRBD1 as D (5 bases). V was clipped by 7 bases and J by 1 base, with 7 bases between them. The CDR3 is 11 amino acids. CDR1 is SQVTM and CDR2 is ANQGSEA in the germline V gene. Here the CDR3 reads CSAGQNTEAFF. DNA for the CDR3: TGCAGCGCCGGACAGAACACTGAAGCTTTCTTT.

The gene calls are TRBV19 and TRBJ2-3, with 12 bases fitting TRBD1. The ends lost 11 bases at V and 5 bases at J; junction bases unmatched: 11. Germline-derived CDR1 and CDR2 are LNHDA and SQIVND (reference sequence). This CDR3 has 15 amino acids. The CDR3 nucleotides are TGTGCCGCCAAATCCGGGACAGGGGGCTTAGATACGCAGTATTTT. It codes for CAAKSGTGGLDTQYF. Variable domain in full (rest from reference TRBV19 and TRBJ2-3): DGGITQSPKYLFRKEGQNVTLSCEQNLNHDAMYWYRQDPGQGLRLIYYSQIVNDFQKGDIAEGYSVSREKKESFPLTVTSAQKNPTAFYLCAAKSGTGGLDTQYFGPGTRLTVL.